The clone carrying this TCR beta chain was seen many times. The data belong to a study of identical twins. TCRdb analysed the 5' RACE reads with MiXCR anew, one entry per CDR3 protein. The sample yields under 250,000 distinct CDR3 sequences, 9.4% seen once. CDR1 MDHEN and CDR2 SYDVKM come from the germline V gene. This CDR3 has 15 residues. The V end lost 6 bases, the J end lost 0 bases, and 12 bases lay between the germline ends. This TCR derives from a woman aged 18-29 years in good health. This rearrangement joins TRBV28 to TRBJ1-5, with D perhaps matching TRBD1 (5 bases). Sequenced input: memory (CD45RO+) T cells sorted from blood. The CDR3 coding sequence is TGTGCCAGCAGGCGGGGGGATTATAGCAATCAGCCCCAGCATTTT. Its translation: CASRRGDYSNQPQHF.